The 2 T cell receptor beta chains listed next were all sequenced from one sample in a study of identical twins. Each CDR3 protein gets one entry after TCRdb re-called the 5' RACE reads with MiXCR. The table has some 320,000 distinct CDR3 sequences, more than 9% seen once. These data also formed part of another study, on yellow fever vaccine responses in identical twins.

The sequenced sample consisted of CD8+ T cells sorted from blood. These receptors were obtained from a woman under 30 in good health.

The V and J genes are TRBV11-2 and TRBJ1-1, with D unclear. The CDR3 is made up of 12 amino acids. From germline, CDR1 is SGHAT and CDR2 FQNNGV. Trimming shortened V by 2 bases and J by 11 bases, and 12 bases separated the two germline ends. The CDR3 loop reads CASSLQPKWAFF. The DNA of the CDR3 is TGTGCCAGCAGCTTACAGCCCAAGTGGGCTTTCTTT.

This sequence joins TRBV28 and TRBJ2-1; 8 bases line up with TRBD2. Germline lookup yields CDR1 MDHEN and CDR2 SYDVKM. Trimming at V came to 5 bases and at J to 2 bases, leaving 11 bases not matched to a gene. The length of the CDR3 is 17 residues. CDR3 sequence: CASSGGHAGGTYNEQFF. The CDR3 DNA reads TGTGCCAGCAGTGGAGGGCATGCGGGAGGTACCTACAATGAGCAGTTCTTC. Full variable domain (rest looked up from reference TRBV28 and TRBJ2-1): DVKVTQSSRYLVKRTGEKVFLECVQDMDHENMFWYRQDPGLGLRLIYFSYDVKMKEKGDIPEGYSVSREKKERFSLILESASTNQTSMYLCASSGGHAGGTYNEQFFGPGTRLTVL.